These 18 T cell receptor beta chains share one sample of origin, sequenced in a study of T cells in Graves' hyperthyroidism and ophthalmopathy. The CDR3 regions of TCR beta were amplified from RNA transcripts. HTBI primers were employed in a first-round RT-PCR of the TCR CDR3. TCRdb ran MiXCR on the multiplex PCR reads and lists one entry per CDR3 protein. The table records 350,000 or so distinct CDR3 sequences, roughly 20% of them present only once. The sequencing input was blood. The receptors were gathered from a woman between 50 and 59 years old with Graves' hyperthyroidism.

The DNA for the CDR3 is TGTGCCAGCAGTCGTCGGGGGGGGCGAGGAAGATCCTATAATTCACCCCTCCACTTT. Its protein is CASSRRGGRGRSYNSPLHF. This chain joins TRBV6-1 and TRBJ1-6, with a possible D match to TRBD1 (6 bases). Germline CDR1 and CDR2: MNHNS and SASEGT. The V and J ends lost 5 bases and 1 base respectively, with 21 bases between them. The CDR3 has 19 amino acids.

Note on this clonotype: Germline is not matched at one junction end, which may reflect a read error. V usage is TRBV5-8 and J usage is TRBJ2-1; D not resolved. The CDR3 runs to 16 residues. Germline V CDR1 and CDR2: SGHTS, YDEGEE. Here the CDR3 reads CASSQLPGPVGNEQFF. In DNA form, the CDR3 reads TGCGCCAGCAGCCAGCTTCCGGGTCCCGTCGGTAATGAGCAGTTCTTC.

This clonotype was detected a few times. The chain is built from TRBV19 and TRBJ1-2; 8 nucleotides line up with TRBD1. With V trimmed by 6 bases and J by 7 bases, 13 bases remained unmatched. CDR1 LNHDA and CDR2 SQIVND come from the germline V gene (reference sequence). CDR3 size: 15 residues. The CDR3 is CASSPQRGQGGGYTF. In nucleotides, the CDR3 is TGTGCCAGTAGCCCTCAACGAGGACAGGGCGGTGGCTACACCTTC.

The chain employs TRBV12-3 or TRBV12-4 and TRBJ2-2; 9 positions agree with TRBD1. Trimming took 5 bases from V and 9 from J; bases not matched to a gene: 4. The CDR3 totals 13 residues. CDR3 sequence: CASSPGQGWELFF. The CDR3, as DNA: TGTGCCAGCAGTCCAGGACAGGGGTGGGAGCTGTTTTTT.

This clonotype was seen at least ten times. V usage is TRBV6-1 and J usage is TRBJ2-5, with D possibly matching TRBD1 (5 bases). CDR1 and CDR2 (germline): MNHNS, SASEGT. This CDR3 contains 16 residues. Trimming removed 4 bases from V and 1 base from J, with 16 bases in between. CDR3 region: CASSGPGRGSQETQYF. The CDR3 DNA is TGTGCCAGCAGTGGCCCTGGAAGGGGTAGCCAAGAGACCCAGTACTTC.

This clonotype was recorded a few times. The CDR3 coding sequence is TGTGCCAGCCCGTTCCGTAGCAGGGACGAGCAGTACGTC. Translation gives CASPFRSRDEQYV. V and J are TRBV7-3 and TRBJ2-7; weak D call: TRBD1 (5 bases). The CDR3 is 13 residues long. Deletions cut 8 bases from V and 5 bases from J, with 16 bases between. Germline loops: CDR1 SGHTA, CDR2 FQGTGA.

In this sample, this clonotype turned up many times. The chain joins TRBV12-3 or TRBV12-4 to TRBJ1-1; D unresolved. The CDR3 spans 11 residues. The V end was cut by 3 bases, the J end by 11 bases, with 10 bases between. The CDR3 protein is CASSFNLPAFF. In nucleotides, the CDR3 is TGTGCCAGCAGTTTTAATCTTCCGGCTTTCTTT.

This clonotype was recorded many times. DNA for the CDR3: TGCAGTGCCAACCAAGCGGGAGAGACCTACAATGAGCAGTTCTTC. Encoded protein: CSANQAGETYNEQFF. The gene calls are TRBV20-1 and TRBJ2-1; 8 nucleotides match TRBD2. The CDR3 spans 15 residues. V trimming: 6 bases; J trimming: 2 bases; junction bases outside the gene matches: 9. CDR1 and CDR2 from the germline V gene are DFQATT and SNEGSKA (reference sequence).

The chain joins TRBV6-5 to TRBJ2-2; D may be TRBD2 (6 bases). The CDR3 runs to 17 residues. Germline CDR1 and CDR2: MNHEY and SVGAGI. V gave up 2 bases and J gave up 0 bases, with 13 bases separating them. In nucleotides, the CDR3 is TGTGCCAGCAGTTACCCCCCCCGGGGGACGAACACCGGGGAGCTGTTTTTT. Encoded protein: CASSYPPRGTNTGELFF.

J is TRBJ1-5 and V is TRBV6-2 or TRBV6-3, with a tentative D call TRBD1 (6 bases). There are 14 residues in the CDR3. The V end was cut by 6 bases, the J end by 4 bases, with 13 bases between. Germline CDR1 is MNHEY and CDR2 is SVGEGT. Written as DNA, the CDR3 is TGTGCCAGCAGCCGCCCGGACAGTAATCAGCCCCAGCATTTT. Amino acid sequence: CASSRPDSNQPQHF.

This clonotype has ten or more counts. J is TRBJ1-2 and V is TRBV6-6; D is unclear. V dropped 1 base and J dropped 6 bases, with 15 bases sitting between them. Germline V CDR1 and CDR2: MNHNY, SVGAGI (reference sequence). The CDR3 has 15 residues. CDR3 sequence: CASSYLPKREDGYTF. In DNA, the CDR3 is TGTGCCAGCAGTTACTTACCGAAAAGGGAGGATGGCTACACCTTC.

V is TRBV7-9 and J is TRBJ1-5; D call uncertain. Trimming took 5 bases from V and 4 from J, leaving 12 bases between them. The CDR3 covers 14 residues. Germline V gene lookup returns CDR1 SEHNR and CDR2 FQNEAQ (reference sequence). CDR3 amino acids: CASSPDGVNQPQHF. CDR3 DNA: TGTGCCAGCAGCCCGGATGGCGTTAATCAGCCCCAGCATTTT. The full variable domain, with the rest looked up from reference TRBV7-9 and TRBJ1-5, is DTGVSQNPRHKITKRGQNVTFRCDPISEHNRLYWYRQTLGQGPEFLTYFQNEAQLEKSRLLSDRFSAERPKGSFSTLEIQRTEQGDSAMYLCASSPDGVNQPQHFGDGTRLSIL.

This clonotype has a single count. This chain joins TRBV6-4 and TRBJ1-4; D might be TRBD1 (5 bases). This CDR3 has 15 amino acids. V lost 5 bases to trimming and J lost 5 bases, with 15 bases between them. Germline values: CDR1 MRHNA, CDR2 SNTAGT. The CDR3, as DNA: TGTGCCAGCAGTTACGAGGGCAGGGTCAATGAAAAACTGTTTTTT. Translating it yields CASSYEGRVNEKLFF.

This clonotype was observed many times. V and J are TRBV9 and TRBJ1-1, with unresolved D. CDR1 and CDR2 from the germline V gene are SGDLS and YYNGEE. V was trimmed by 3 bases and J by 7 bases, leaving 10 bases between them. The CDR3 runs to 12 residues. CDR3: CASSGLEGEAFF. The CDR3 coding sequence is TGTGCCAGCAGCGGGCTGGAGGGTGAAGCTTTCTTT. The full variable domain, rest sourced from reference TRBV9 and TRBJ1-1, is DSGVTQTPKHLITATGQRVTLRCSPRSGDLSVYWYQQSLDQGLQFLIQYYNGEERAKGNILERFSAQQFPDLHSELNLSSLELGDSALYFCASSGLEGEAFFGQGTRLTVV.

The CDR3 region has the DNA TGTGCCAGCAGTTGGACAGAGGGATCCTACGAGCAGTACTTC. Translating gives CASSWTEGSYEQYF. This chain uses TRBV27 with TRBJ2-7; a possible D gene is TRBD1 (6 bases). The CDR3 loop spans 14 amino acids. Trimming stripped 4 bases from V and 1 base from J, with 11 bases between. Germline V lookup: CDR1 MNHEY, CDR2 SMNVEV (reference sequence).

A remark on this clonotype: One end of the junction varies from germline; a read error may be responsible. The chain has TRBV6-2 or TRBV6-3 and TRBJ1-2, with unresolved D. CDR3 size: 17 residues. The germline V gene has CDR1 MNHEY and CDR2 SVGEGT. CDR3 residues: CASSYEGGAFTNYGHTF. The CDR3 region has the DNA TGTGCCAGCAGTTACGAGGGCGGAGCCTTTACTAACTATGGCCACACCTTC.

This clonotype occurred many times. V and J are TRBV12-3 or TRBV12-4 and TRBJ2-3; 9 nucleotides match TRBD2. Trimming removed 0 bases from V and 3 bases from J; junction bases left unmatched: 7. The CDR3 totals 17 residues. The CDR3 coding sequence is TGTGCCAGCAGTTTAGCGCAGGCGGGGGGGCCTACAGATACGCAGTATTTT. Translation gives CASSLAQAGGPTDTQYF.

This clonotype was detected only a few times. This sequence joins TRBV5-4 and TRBJ1-1; the D gene is possibly TRBD1 (6 bases). The CDR3 sequence is 22 residues long. Germline CDR1 and CDR2: SGHNT and YYREEE (reference sequence). V shed 2 bases and J shed 0 bases, with 32 bases lying between them. Here the CDR3 DNA reads TGTGCCAGCAGCTTCTTTTCCTTCAACCTGCCGGGACACCATTCCATGAACACTGAAGCTTTCTTT. This gives the protein CASSFFSFNLPGHHSMNTEAFF.